Below, 21 T cell receptor beta chains from the same sample are listed, as sequenced in a study of T cells in women clearing cervical HPV infection. Produced via immunoSEQ multiplex PCR; TCRdb's table is partial and in-frame only. The listing contains about 48,000 clones. Sequencing was done on a sample of blood buffy coat. The receptors here all came from a woman between 18 and 75 years old with a cervical HPV16 infection that either progressed to CIN3+ or cleared (not recorded which).

A word on this clone: The sequence runs out 3 residues before the end of the CDR3; the remainder is reconstructed from the germline J gene. The chain carries TRBV6-2 or TRBV6-3 and TRBJ1-2, with D possibly being TRBD1 (6 bases). The germline V gene has CDR1 MNHEY and CDR2 SVGEGT. V was clipped by 5 bases and J by 3 bases, with 10 bases between them. CDR3 length: 13 amino acids. The CDR3 sequence: CASSITGHYGYTF. The sequenced CDR3 bases are TGTGCCAGCAGTATAACAGGGCACTATGGC.

About this clone itself: With the read ending 3 residues before the CDR3 end, the germline J gene is used to fill in that end. The chain uses TRBV28 and TRBJ2-1; 8 nucleotides agree with TRBD2. CDR1 MDHEN and CDR2 SYDVKM come from the germline V gene. The junction had 6 bases not matched to a gene; V was cut back by 3 bases and J by 5 bases. This CDR3 has 15 residues. Incomplete CDR3 DNA: TGTGCCAGCAGTTTCCCCCGAGCGGGAGACAATGAG. Its translation: CASSFPRAGDNE. The CDR3 in its entirety is CASSFPRAGDNEQFF. The full variable domain, rest sourced from reference TRBV28 and TRBJ2-1, is DVKVTQSSRYLVKRTGEKVFLECVQDMDHENMFWYRQDPGLGLRLIYFSYDVKMKEKGDIPEGYSVSREKKERFSLILESASTNQTSMYLCASSFPRAGDNEQFFGPGTRLTVL.

About this clone itself: The read terminates 3 residues before the CDR3 end, so the remaining end is supplied by the germline J gene. The J gene is TRBJ2-7, the V gene TRBV19; tentatively, D is TRBD2 (6 bases). V was cut by 3 bases and J by 3 bases, with 15 bases left in between. The CDR3 spans 15 residues. Germline V CDR1 and CDR2: LNHDA, SQIVND (reference sequence). The covered CDR3 bases are TGTGCCAGTAGTATGGCGGGGAGCGGCCTCTACGAG. As protein: CASSMAGSGLYE. The entire CDR3 is CASSMAGSGLYEQYF. Supplemented by reference TRBV19 and TRBJ2-7, the full variable domain reads DGGITQSPKYLFRKEGQNVTLSCEQNLNHDAMYWYRQDPGQGLRLIYYSQIVNDFQKGDIAEGYSVSREKKESFPLTVTSAQKNPTAFYLCASSMAGSGLYEQYFGPGTRLTVT.

In regard to this clone: The read terminates 3 residues before the CDR3 end, so the remaining end is supplied by the germline J gene. The V call is TRBV20-1, the J call TRBJ2-3, with TRBD1 as a possible D gene (6 bases). The CDR3 is made up of 14 amino acids. In germline, CDR1 is DFQATT, CDR2 SNEGSKA (reference sequence). Trimming removed 1 base from V and 3 bases from J, with 11 bases in between. The CDR3 bases that were read are TGCAGTGCTAGAGGCCTAAGGGGGACAGATACG. It codes for CSARGLRGTDT. The whole CDR3 is CSARGLRGTDTQYF.

Worth noting for this clone: The missing CDR3 end, 3 residues past where the read stops, is filled in from the germline J gene. The genes are TRBV4-2 and TRBJ2-6, with TRBD2 matching over 10 bases. The CDR3 loop spans 20 amino acids. In germline, CDR1 is LGHNA, CDR2 YNFKEQ. The J segment lost 0 bases and the V segment lost 0 bases, leaving 8 bases of the junction unmatched. CDR3 in amino acids: CASSQESLAGRGSGANVLTF. CDR3 DNA (partial): TGTGCCAGCAGCCAAGAATCACTAGCGGGACGAGGCTCTGGGGCCAACGTC.

The CDR3 loop reads CSVEDYPGASEQFF. CDR3 bases read: TGCAGCGTTGAAGATTACCCGGGTGCTAGTGAG. The V call is TRBV29-1, the J call TRBJ2-1; D is unresolved. The read ends 3 residues early relative to the CDR3; the germline J gene fills the gap. The CDR3 extends over 14 amino acids. V lost 0 bases and J 9 bases, leaving 15 bases between the germline ends. CDR1 and CDR2 (germline): SQVTM, ANQGSEA.

On this clone: The CDR3 end lies 3 residues beyond the end of the read and is filled in from the germline J gene. The chain recombines TRBV19 with TRBJ2-1; 7 bases align to TRBD2. The trim removed 3 bases at V and 6 bases at J, leaving 8 bases unmatched. CDR1 and CDR2 from the germline V gene are LNHDA and SQIVND (reference sequence). This CDR3 has 15 amino acids. The CDR3 reads CASSIPSGAFNEQFF. The part of the CDR3 DNA that was read is TGTGCCAGTAGTATTCCCAGCGGGGCTTTCAATGAG.

Of note for this clone: The read is 3 residues too short to cover the CDR3 end, so that end is filled in from the germline J gene. This sequence joins TRBV29-1 and TRBJ2-6; D tentatively fits TRBD1 or TRBD2 (5 bases each). This CDR3 has 16 amino acids. Per germline, CDR1 SQVTM and CDR2 ANQGSEA. V lost 1 base and J lost 3, with 13 bases in between. Incomplete CDR3 DNA: TGCAGCGTTGAAGGAGGGGTGGATTATGGGGCCAACGTC. Translated, it gives CSVEGGVDYGANV. The full CDR3 reads CSVEGGVDYGANVLTF.

Turning to this clone: The CDR3 goes on 3 residues after the read ends, and that part is filled in from the germline J gene. The chain is built from TRBV30 and TRBJ2-5, with a tentative D call TRBD1 (6 bases). In germline, CDR1 is GTSNPN, CDR2 SVGIG (reference sequence). The V end lost 6 bases, the J end lost 5 bases, and 16 bases lay between the germline ends. The CDR3 is made up of 13 amino acids. The CDR3 region is CACGTPARETQYF. The sequenced CDR3 bases are TGTGCCTGCGGGACACCCGCGCGGGAGACC.

About this clone itself: An end of the junction does not agree with germline; a read error may underlie this. The read terminates 3 residues ahead of where the CDR3 ends, so the germline J gene completes it. The chain has TRBV4-2 and TRBJ1-4; unclear D gene. The CDR3 is 14 residues long. CDR1 and CDR2 (germline): LGHNA, YNFKEQ. The CDR3 DNA, read in part, is TGCGCCAGCAGCCAAGATCGGTCTAATGAAAAA. Translated: CASSQDRSNEK. The complete CDR3 protein is CASSQDRSNEKLFF.

Concerning this clone: The read gets to within 3 residues of the CDR3 end, and the germline J gene fills in the rest. The genes are TRBV27 and TRBJ2-3, with D unresolved. Germline V gene lookup returns CDR1 MNHEY and CDR2 SMNVEV (reference sequence). V lost 2 bases and J lost 0, with 6 bases in between. This CDR3 region has 14 residues. CDR3 loop: CASSLRQSTDTQYF. CDR3 bases read: TGTGCCAGCAGTTTACGCCAGAGCACAGATACG.

To note about this clone: The read is 3 residues too short to cover the CDR3 end, so that end is filled in from the germline J gene. The chain is built from TRBV20-1 and TRBJ2-3, with TRBD2 as a possible D gene (6 bases). The CDR3 is 15 residues long. Germline CDR1 is DFQATT and CDR2 is SNEGSKA (reference sequence). Between the trimmed V and J ends, which lost 3 bases and 1 base, there was a span of 14 bases. Partial CDR3 DNA: TGCAGTGCTAGGGGGCTAGCGAAGGGCACAGATACG. Its translation: CSARGLAKGTDT. The whole CDR3 is CSARGLAKGTDTQYF.

The CDR3 sequence is CASSVLAGKGEQYF. The CDR3 bases that were read are TGTGCCAGCAGTGTCTTGGCGGGAAAGGGCGAG. The chain recombines TRBV2 with TRBJ2-7, with a possible D match to TRBD2 (6 bases). With the read ending 3 residues before the CDR3 end, the germline J gene is used to fill in that end. V lost 4 bases and J 6 bases, leaving 16 bases between the germline ends. The length of the CDR3 is 14 residues. The germline V gene encodes CDR1 SNHLY and CDR2 FYNNEI.

Comments on this clone: The CDR3 end lies 3 residues beyond the end of the read and is filled in from the germline J gene. The chain employs TRBV18 and TRBJ1-1; D is ambiguous. The CDR3 contains 16 residues. Germline CDR1 reads KGHSH; CDR2 reads LQKENI. CDR3 region: CASSPPAGRSYNEAFF. Incomplete CDR3 DNA: TGTGCCAGCTCACCACCGGCGGGTAGGTCCTACAATGAG.

Points on this clone: Read data end 3 residues before the CDR3 end; the end is taken from the germline J gene. The rearrangement uses TRBV19 and TRBJ1-5, with a weak D call TRBD1 (6 bases). This CDR3 comprises 14 residues. The germline V gene has CDR1 LNHDA and CDR2 SQIVND (reference sequence). V was clipped by 2 bases and J by 6 bases, with 11 bases between them. The CDR3 reads CASSITGTPQPQHF. The CDR3 DNA, read in part, is TGTGCCAGTAGTATAACCGGGACACCTCAGCCC.

Points on this clone: The read terminates 3 residues before the CDR3 end, so the remaining end is supplied by the germline J gene. The chain is built from TRBV19 and TRBJ2-3; 9 bases match TRBD2. CDR1 LNHDA and CDR2 SQIVND come from the germline V gene (reference sequence). Trimming cost V 5 bases and J 5 bases; bases outside gene matches: 8. The CDR3 runs 15 residues. The CDR3 sequence is CASSPGVAGVDTQYF. The part of the CDR3 DNA that was read is TGTGCCAGTAGTCCGGGGGTAGCGGGGGTAGATACG.

Of note for this clone: The read ends 3 residues early relative to the CDR3; the germline J gene fills the gap. This chain links TRBV7-6 with TRBJ1-5; TRBD1 is a possible D gene (5 bases). Trimming pared 5 bases from V and 0 bases from J, leaving 11 bases between. Germline CDR1 and CDR2: SGHVS and FNYEAQ. This CDR3 is 15 amino acids long. CDR3 protein: CASSPRQISNQPQHF. The CDR3 DNA, read in part, is TGTGCCAGCAGCCCCCGACAGATTAGCAATCAGCCC.

As for this clone: The missing CDR3 end, 3 residues past where the read stops, is filled in from the germline J gene. The gene calls are TRBV28 and TRBJ2-1, with 7 positions matching TRBD2. CDR3 size: 14 residues. The germline gives CDR1 MDHEN, CDR2 SYDVKM. The junction had 7 bases not matched to a gene; V was cut back by 2 bases and J by 9 bases. CDR3 DNA (partial): TGTGCCAGCAGTTTAGCGGGAGTGTATAGTGAG. Translation gives CASSLAGVYSE. The full CDR3 protein reads CASSLAGVYSEQFF.

To note about this clone: The CDR3 extends 3 residues past the end of the read, so its final part is completed from the germline J gene. This rearrangement joins TRBV7-3 to TRBJ2-3; 8 bases map to TRBD2. Germline V gene lookup returns CDR1 SGHTA and CDR2 FQGTGA. This CDR3 spans 15 amino acids. J lost 1 base, V lost 1 base, and 1 base had no gene match. CDR3: CASSLNGGGTDTQYF. Partial CDR3 DNA: TGTGCCAGCAGCTTAAACGGGGGGGGCACAGATACG.

Points on this clone: The read is 3 residues too short to cover the CDR3 end, so that end is filled in from the germline J gene. This sequence joins TRBV10-3 and TRBJ2-1, with 7 nucleotides matching TRBD1. Germline V gives CDR1 ENHRY, CDR2 SYGVKD. V shed 11 bases, J shed 4 bases, and the junction held 8 bases outside the gene matches. The CDR3 consists of 13 residues. The sequenced CDR3 bases are TGTGCCGCGGCCGGGACAGATTACAATGAG. Residues: CAAAGTDYNE. The full-length CDR3 reads as CAAAGTDYNEQFF.

On this clone: The read ends 3 residues before the CDR3 terminus; that terminus is restored from the germline J gene. The rearrangement links TRBV20-1 to TRBJ1-1; TRBD1 matches at 10 bases. Germline V CDR1 and CDR2: DFQATT, SNEGSKA (reference sequence). The CDR3 consists of 13 residues. V lost 6 bases and J lost 6; bases outside the gene matches: 7. The CDR3 reads CSARGQGLAEAFF. Incomplete CDR3 DNA: TGCAGTGCAAGGGGACAGGGGTTAGCTGAA.